The sequence of this T cell receptor beta chain was determined in a study of identical twins. Study-level points and caveats: Invariant cells of the MAIT and iNKT types might have partly distorted the zero-insertion analyses.

CDR3 length: 16 residues. Unmatched junction bases numbered 8, after V lost 3 bases and J lost 5 bases. To note about this clonotype: Its antigen is currently unknown.

TCRdb re-called the 5' RACE reads with MiXCR, one entry per CDR3 protein. This table has approximately 500,000 distinct CDR3 sequences, more than 20% appearing once. Separately, the same data were catalogued under a study of T cells expressing NK-cell markers. This second study notes: From sorted CD3+CD56+NKG2C+, CD3+CD56+NKG2C- and CD3+CD56-NKG2C+ T cells came the TCR beta repertoires.

The V gene is TRBV12-3 or TRBV12-4, the J gene TRBJ2-2; 8 bases align to TRBD1. This receptor was identified in a woman younger than 30 in good health. The sample taken for sequencing was CD4+ T cells sorted from blood. The CDR3 region is CASSLGQGARTGELFF. The CDR3 coding sequence is TGTGCCAGCAGTTTGGGGCAGGGGGCGCGGACCGGGGAGCTGTTTTTT.